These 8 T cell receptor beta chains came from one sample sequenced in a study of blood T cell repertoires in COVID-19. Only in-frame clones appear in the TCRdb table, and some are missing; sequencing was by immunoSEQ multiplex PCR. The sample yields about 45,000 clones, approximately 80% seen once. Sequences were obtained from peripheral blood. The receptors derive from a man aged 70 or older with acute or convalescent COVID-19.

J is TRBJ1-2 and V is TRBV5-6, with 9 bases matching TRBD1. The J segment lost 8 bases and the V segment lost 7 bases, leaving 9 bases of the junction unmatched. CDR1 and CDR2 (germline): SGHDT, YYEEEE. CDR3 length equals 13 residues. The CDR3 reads CASGEQGAVGYTF. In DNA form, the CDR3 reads TGTGCCAGCGGAGAACAGGGGGCAGTAGGCTACACCTTC.

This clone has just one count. The CDR3 sequence: CSVEQGSPTLRNEQFF. The CDR3 DNA sequence: TGCAGCGTTGAACAGGGAAGCCCCACTTTACGGAATGAGCAGTTCTTC. V gene TRBV29-1 combines with J gene TRBJ2-1, with D perhaps TRBD1 (5 bases). Deletions cut 2 bases from V and 7 bases from J, with 21 bases between. There are 16 residues in the CDR3. Germline-derived CDR1 and CDR2 are SQVTM and ANQGSEA.

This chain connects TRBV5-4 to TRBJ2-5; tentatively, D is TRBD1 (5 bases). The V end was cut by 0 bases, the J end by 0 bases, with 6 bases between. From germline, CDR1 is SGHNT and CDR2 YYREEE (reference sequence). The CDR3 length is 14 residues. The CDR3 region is CASSLDRHQETQYF. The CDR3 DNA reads TGTGCCAGCAGCTTGGACAGGCACCAAGAGACCCAGTACTTC. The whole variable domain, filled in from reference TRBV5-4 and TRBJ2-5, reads ETGVTQSPTHLIKTRGQQVTLRCSSQSGHNTVSWYQQALGQGPQFIFQYYREEENGRGNFPPRFSGLQFPNYSSELNVNALELDDSALYLCASSLDRHQETQYFGPGTRLLVL.

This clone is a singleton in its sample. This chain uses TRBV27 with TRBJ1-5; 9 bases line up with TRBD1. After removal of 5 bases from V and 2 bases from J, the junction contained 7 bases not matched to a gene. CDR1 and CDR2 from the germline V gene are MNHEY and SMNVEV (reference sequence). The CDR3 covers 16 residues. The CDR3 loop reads CASSPGTGGGNQPQHF. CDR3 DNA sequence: TGTGCCAGCAGTCCCGGAACAGGGGGCGGCAATCAGCCCCAGCATTTT.

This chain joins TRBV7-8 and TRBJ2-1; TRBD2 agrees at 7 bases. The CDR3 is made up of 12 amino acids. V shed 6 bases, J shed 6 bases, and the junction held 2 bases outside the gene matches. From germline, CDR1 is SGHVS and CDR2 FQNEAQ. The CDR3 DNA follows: TGTGCCAGCAGATCGGGGGGCAATGAGCAGTTCTTC. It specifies CASRSGGNEQFF.

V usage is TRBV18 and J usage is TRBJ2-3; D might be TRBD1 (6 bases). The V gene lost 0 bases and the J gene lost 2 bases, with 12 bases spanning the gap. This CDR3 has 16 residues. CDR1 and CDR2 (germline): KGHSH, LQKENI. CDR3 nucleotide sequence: TGTGCCAGCTCACCACCGTCGGGGACACCCACAGATACGCAGTATTTT. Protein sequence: CASSPPSGTPTDTQYF.

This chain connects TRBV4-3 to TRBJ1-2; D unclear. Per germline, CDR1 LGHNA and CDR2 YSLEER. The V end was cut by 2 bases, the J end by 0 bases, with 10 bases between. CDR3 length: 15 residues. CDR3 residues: CASSQQDSANYGYTF. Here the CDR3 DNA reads TGCGCCAGCAGCCAACAGGATTCAGCTAACTATGGCTACACCTTC.

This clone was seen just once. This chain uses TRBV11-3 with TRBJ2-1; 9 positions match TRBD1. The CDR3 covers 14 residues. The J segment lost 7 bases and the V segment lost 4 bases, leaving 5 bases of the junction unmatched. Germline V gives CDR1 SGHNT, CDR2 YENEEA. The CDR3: CASSSTGGLNEQFF. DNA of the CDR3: TGTGCCAGCAGCTCGACAGGGGGTCTGAATGAGCAGTTCTTC.